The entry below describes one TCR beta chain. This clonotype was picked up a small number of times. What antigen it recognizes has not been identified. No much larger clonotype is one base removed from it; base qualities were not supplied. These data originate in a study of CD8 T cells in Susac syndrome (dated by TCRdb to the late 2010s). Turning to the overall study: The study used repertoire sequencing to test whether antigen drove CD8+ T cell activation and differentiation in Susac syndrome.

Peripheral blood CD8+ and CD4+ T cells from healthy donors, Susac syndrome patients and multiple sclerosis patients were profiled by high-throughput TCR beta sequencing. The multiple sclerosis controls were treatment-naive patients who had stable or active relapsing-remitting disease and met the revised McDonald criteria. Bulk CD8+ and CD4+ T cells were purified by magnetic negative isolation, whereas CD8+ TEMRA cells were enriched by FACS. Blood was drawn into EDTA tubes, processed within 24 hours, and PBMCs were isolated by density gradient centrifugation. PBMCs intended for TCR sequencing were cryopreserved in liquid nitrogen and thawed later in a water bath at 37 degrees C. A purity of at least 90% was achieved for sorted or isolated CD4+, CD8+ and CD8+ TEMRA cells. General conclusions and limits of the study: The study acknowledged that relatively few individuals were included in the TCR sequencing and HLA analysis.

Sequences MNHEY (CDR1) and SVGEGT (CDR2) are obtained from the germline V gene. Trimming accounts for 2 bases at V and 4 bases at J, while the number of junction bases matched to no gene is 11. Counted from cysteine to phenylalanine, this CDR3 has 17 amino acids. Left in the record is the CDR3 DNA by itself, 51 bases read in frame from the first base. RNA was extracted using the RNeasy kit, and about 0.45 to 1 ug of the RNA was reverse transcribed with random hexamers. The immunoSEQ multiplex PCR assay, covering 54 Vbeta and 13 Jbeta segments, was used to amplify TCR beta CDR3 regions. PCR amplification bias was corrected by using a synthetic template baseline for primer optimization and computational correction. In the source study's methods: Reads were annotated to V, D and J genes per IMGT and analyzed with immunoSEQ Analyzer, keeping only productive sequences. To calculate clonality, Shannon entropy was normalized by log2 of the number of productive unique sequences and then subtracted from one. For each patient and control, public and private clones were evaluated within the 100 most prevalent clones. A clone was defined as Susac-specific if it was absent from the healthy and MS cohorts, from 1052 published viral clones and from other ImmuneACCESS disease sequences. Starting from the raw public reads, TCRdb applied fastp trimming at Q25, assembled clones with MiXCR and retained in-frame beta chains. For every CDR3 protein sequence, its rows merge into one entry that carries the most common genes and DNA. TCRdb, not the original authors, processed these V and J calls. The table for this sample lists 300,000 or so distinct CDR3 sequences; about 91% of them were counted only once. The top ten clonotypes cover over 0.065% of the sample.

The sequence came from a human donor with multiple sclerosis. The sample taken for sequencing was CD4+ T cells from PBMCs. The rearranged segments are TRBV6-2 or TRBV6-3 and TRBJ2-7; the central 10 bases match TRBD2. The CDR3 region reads CASSYRATSGRVYEQYF. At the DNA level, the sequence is TGTGCCAGCAGTTACCGTGCGACTAGCGGGCGAGTTTACGAGCAGTACTTC.